Listed here are 6 T cell receptor beta chains from one sample, sequenced in a study of blood T cell repertoires in COVID-19. Sequenced by immunoSEQ multiplex PCR; TCRdb stores in-frame clones only, minus some. The table records some 120,000 clones, 83% of them present only once. Specimen: peripheral blood. These receptors all stem from an elderly man with active or convalescent COVID-19.

The chain links TRBV6-6 to TRBJ1-2, with 7 bases identical to TRBD1. Germline-derived CDR1 and CDR2 are MNHNY and SVGAGI (reference sequence). This CDR3 has 15 residues. Trimming cost V 0 bases and J 4 bases; bases outside gene matches: 5. The CDR3 reads CASSYSSGQSYGYTF. The CDR3 coding sequence is TGTGCCAGCAGTTACTCGTCGGGACAGAGCTATGGCTACACCTTC.

The genes are TRBV12-5 and TRBJ1-5, with D uncertain. CDR3 length: 15 amino acids. V was clipped by 2 bases and J by 0 bases, with 8 bases between them. Germline loops: CDR1 LGHNT, CDR2 FRNRAP. CDR3: CASGLTRYSNQPQHF. The CDR3 nucleotides read TGTGCTAGTGGTTTGACCCGGTATAGCAATCAGCCCCAGCATTTT.

Many counts were recorded for this clone. The CDR3 bases are TGTGCCAGCAGTGAAGGGGGACTAGACACAGATACGCAGTATTTT. Its protein is CASSEGGLDTDTQYF. The V gene is TRBV6-4, the J gene TRBJ2-3; 8 bases fit TRBD2. The CDR3 has 15 residues. The trim removed 3 bases at V and 2 bases at J, leaving 4 bases unmatched. Germline CDR1 is MRHNA and CDR2 is SNTAGT.

This chain links TRBV3-1 (or the pseudogene TRBV3-2) with TRBJ2-1, with 7 positions matching TRBD1. The germline gives CDR1 LGHDT, CDR2 YNNKEL (reference sequence). The CDR3 extends over 17 amino acids. V was pared by 2 bases and J by 1 base, with 8 bases of the junction left unmatched. CDR3 nucleotides: TGTGCCAGCAGCCAAACAGGGGTAGGCCATTCCTACAATGAGCAGTTCTTC. It yields the protein CASSQTGVGHSYNEQFF.

In this sample, this clone turned up a few times. J is TRBJ1-5 and V is TRBV10-3; 8 bases line up with TRBD1. V was pared by 3 bases and J by 7 bases, with 5 bases of the junction left unmatched. The length of the CDR3 is 14 residues. Germline assignment: CDR1 ENHRY and CDR2 SYGVKD. The CDR3 DNA sequence: TGTGCCATCAGTGAAGGGCAGGGGGCGCAGCCCCAGCATTTT. Translated, it gives CAISEGQGAQPQHF.

This clone was seen only once. The chain links TRBV9 to TRBJ2-1; D possibly corresponds to TRBD2 (5 bases). Germline V gene data show CDR1 as SGDLS and CDR2 as YYNGEE. The germline V and J ends were trimmed by 7 bases and 5 bases, with 13 bases remaining between them. The CDR3 totals 13 residues. Written as DNA, the CDR3 is TGTGCCAGCGAGCGGATTAGTGACAATGAGCAGTTCTTC. Its translation: CASERISDNEQFF.